This TCR beta chain is from a study of liver allograft versus peripheral blood T cells. Looking at the study overall: A comparison was made between T cell receptor repertoires in transplanted livers and those in recipients' peripheral blood.

TCRdb re-analysed the reads in MiXCR, keeping a single row per CDR3 protein. This sample carries approximately 9,300 distinct CDR3 sequences, about 18% of them seen once, and the ten largest clones take about 1.2%. This clonotype was counted only a few times. The source is a human patient who had a liver transplant. The T cells may partly be graft donor cells.

The CDR3 sequence: CASSLGDRGSAFF. The CDR3 region has the DNA TGTGCCAGCAGTTTAGGGGACAGGGGTAGCGCTTTCTTT. The chain is built from TRBV12-3 or TRBV12-4 and TRBJ1-1; 10 bases line up with TRBD1. This CDR3 region has 13 residues. The V segment lost 1 base and the J segment 11 bases; nucleotides outside the gene matches: 4.